This TCR beta chain was recorded in a study of shared clonotypes between healthy human individuals. Assay: immunoSEQ multiplex PCR; the TCRdb copy retains only in-frame clones and omits some. The sample shows millions of clones, 90% to 95% of them seen only once. The CDR3 sequence is 16 residues long. CDR1 SEHNR and CDR2 FQNEAQ come from the germline V gene (reference sequence). V gave up 5 bases and J gave up 4 bases, with 20 bases separating them. The receptor's source is a man between 18 and 29 years old in good health. The specimen was naive CD4+ T cells sorted from blood. The subset: CD45RA+ positively selected. The chain has TRBV7-9 and TRBJ2-5; D not resolved. The CDR3 sequence: CASSPSRSPIRETQYF. The DNA for the CDR3 is TGTGCCAGCAGCCCTAGTCGGTCGCCCATTCGAGAGACCCAGTACTTC.